This TCR beta chain was recorded in a study of cytotoxic CD8 clonotypes in ibrutinib-treated CLL (dated by TCRdb to about 2021). About the study as a whole: In this cohort, approximately 14 patients were treatment-naive and ten to eleven were relapsed/refractory, while roughly 18 had unmutated IGHV. Responses were partial in 24 patients and complete in 2; after median about 5.5 years follow-up, roughly 14 stayed in remission and 12 progressed. Samples at response were collected after a median of roughly 13 months of treatment, with a range of roughly 6 to 36 months. An average of approximately 260,000 productive templates and roughly 94,000 productive rearrangements was obtained per sample. Longitudinal samples were obtainable from about 30% of the 86 participants in the trial. Cryopreserved peripheral blood mononuclear cells were collected at three points: before therapy, at response, and at either sustained remission or disease progression. Every sample from remission and from progressive disease was obtained while the patients were still on ibrutinib. Study-wide conclusions, independent of this receptor: At baseline, clonality was higher than in age-matched healthy donors and showed a strong correlation with circulating CD8+ T-cell counts. Lymph node repertoires were not examined, and the timing of sampling was not matched between patients in sustained remission and those whose disease progressed. Public clonotypes were rare and either shrank or stayed stable during treatment, and the rise in clonality at ibrutinib response reflected expansion of private clonotypes. An increase in clonality was observed at ibrutinib response, with clonality remaining stable during sustained remission and falling back toward baseline at progression.

Taken with the paper, the label for time point translates to: about a year on ibrutinib. For TCR beta library preparation, approximately 2 micrograms of genomic DNA were extracted from the cryopreserved PBMCs. Longitudinal blood samples from CLL patients receiving ibrutinib monotherapy were subjected to high-throughput TCR beta sequencing. Patients were enrolled in a phase 2 open-label single-center ibrutinib monotherapy trial. On a MiSeq, deep resolution sequencing aimed for a depth between 1 in 1 million and 1 in 200,000 T cells, with each clonotype covered approximately 10x on average. The immunoSEQ hsTCRB Kit was used to generate TCR beta libraries. For the original study's pipeline: Data were analyzed with ImmunoSEQ Data Assistant and ImmunoSEQ Analyzer, with V, D and J genes assigned per IMGT definitions. Clonality was computed as one minus normalized Shannon entropy of productive rearrangement frequencies, ranging from 0 to 1. Only overrepresented clonotypes making up at least 0.05% of each patient's repertoire were included in the public clonotype analysis. Repertoires from approximately 13 age-matched healthy donors in immuneACCESS were used as clonality controls. The source is immuneACCESS, and TCRdb retained only in-frame sequences with V and J called. Part of the clones is not carried over; for the studies checked, unresolved V genes explain less than half of this, and the remainder is unexplained. For V, J and clone size, that table is used; D and trimming come from the DNA. The sample has tens of thousands of clones on record, about three quarters of them singletons. Roughly 45% of the sample rests with the top ten.

This clone was counted once. This receptor's antigen is unknown. The record has no base qualities; no much larger clone is one base away. Trimming removed 0 bases from V and 5 bases from J, leaving 4 bases between the germline ends. CDR1 and CDR2 are read off the germline V gene as SGDLS and YYNGEE. Reading from cysteine to phenylalanine, the CDR3 counts 12 amino acids. The kept DNA is CDR3 alone, 36 bases in frame from the first base. The sequences come from PBMCs, collected after 12 months of ibrutinib treatment. The chain was built from TRBV9 and TRBJ2-3; the D gene remains uncertain. The TCR comes from a human donor with chronic lymphocytic leukemia. In nucleotides, the sequence is TGTGCCAGCAGCGTAGTTGGAGATACGCAGTATTTT. The translation is CASSVVGDTQYF.